This entry lists 4 T cell receptor beta chains sequenced from one sample in a study of CD8+ T cells in alopecia areata. As the sequencing template, cDNA was produced by extracting RNA and reverse transcribing it. Libraries were prepared by immunoSEQ multiplex PCR; TCRdb keeps only in-frame clonotypes and omits some of them. The table records fewer than 110,000 clones, approximately 60% of them present only once. Sequences were obtained from CD4+ T cells sorted from blood. These receptors were collected from a human donor in good health.

The chain has TRBV19 and TRBJ2-5, with D possibly matching TRBD2 (7 bases). Deletions cut 5 bases from V and 0 bases from J, with 10 bases between. Germline V gene lookup returns CDR1 LNHDA and CDR2 SQIVND (reference sequence). The CDR3 loop spans 14 amino acids. The CDR3 sequence is CASSRGANQETQYF. The CDR3 bases are TGTGCCAGTAGTCGGGGGGCGAACCAAGAGACCCAGTACTTC.

This clone was detected only once. CDR3 amino acids: CASKTDSGANVLTF. The DNA for the CDR3 is TGTGCCAGTAAAACAGATTCTGGGGCCAACGTCCTGACTTTC. This chain links TRBV19 with TRBJ2-6; D remains ambiguous. V was trimmed by 7 bases and J by 1 base, leaving 8 bases between them. CDR1 and CDR2 from the germline V gene are LNHDA and SQIVND (reference sequence). This CDR3 contains 14 residues.

This clone appeared once. The chain uses TRBV30 and TRBJ2-1; D might be TRBD1 (5 bases). The CDR3 has 14 residues. Germline-derived CDR1 and CDR2 are GTSNPN and SVGIG (reference sequence). V was clipped by 4 bases and J by 0 bases, with 10 bases between them. CDR3 region: CAWNQGSSYNEQFF. CDR3 sequence (DNA): TGTGCCTGGAATCAGGGAAGCTCCTACAATGAGCAGTTCTTC.

The table lists this clone with a few counts. CDR3 sequence (DNA): TGTGCCAGCAGTGCTCCAGGGGGCGTGGACACTGAAGCTTTCTTT. Residues: CASSAPGGVDTEAFF. The rearrangement links TRBV28 to TRBJ1-1; TRBD1 matches 8 bases. Germline trimming cut 5 bases from V and 3 bases from J; bases unmatched to any gene: 8. Germline CDR1 is MDHEN and CDR2 is SYDVKM. CDR3 length equals 15 residues.